Below, 15 T cell receptor beta chains from the same sample are listed, as sequenced in a study of Ad26.COV2.S vaccination and SARS-CoV-2 variants. The method was immunoSEQ multiplex PCR; TCRdb's version includes in-frame clones alone and lacks a portion of them. The sample has more than 85,000 clones; over 60% are singletons. The sequencing used peripheral blood, collected after recovery from COVID-19. These TCRs come from a human donor who had recovered from COVID-19.

This chain links TRBV5-1 with TRBJ2-7; D call uncertain. V lost 1 base and J lost 0, with 8 bases in between. CDR1 and CDR2 from the germline V gene are SGHRS and YFSETQ. CDR3 size: 14 residues. CDR3 nucleotides: TGCGCCAGCAGCTTGACACTGAACTCCTACGAGCAGTACTTC. Amino acid sequence: CASSLTLNSYEQYF.

The chain carries TRBV6-1 and TRBJ1-1; D possibly corresponds to TRBD1 (5 bases). The CDR3 is 16 residues long. Germline lookup yields CDR1 MNHNS and CDR2 SASEGT. V was shortened by 0 bases and J by 1 base, with 12 bases between the two germline ends. In nucleotides, the CDR3 is TGTGCCAGCAGTGAAGCAGGCCAGGGAGGGAACACTGAAGCTTTCTTT. Translation gives CASSEAGQGGNTEAFF.

This clone showed up just a few times. This chain connects TRBV4-1 to TRBJ1-5, with D uncertain. The CDR3 runs to 15 residues. Germline lookup yields CDR1 MGHRA and CDR2 YSYEKL. V was clipped by 3 bases and J by 1 base, with 10 bases between them. CDR3 DNA sequence: TGCGCCAGCAGCCAGGGCCAACAAAGCAATCAGCCCCAGCATTTT. Amino acids: CASSQGQQSNQPQHF.

This chain links TRBV28 with TRBJ2-3; 16 nucleotides line up with TRBD2. CDR1 is MDHEN, CDR2 SYDVKM, per germline. The CDR3 is made up of 17 amino acids. After removal of 4 bases from V and 4 bases from J, the junction contained 5 bases not matched to a gene. The CDR3 reads CASSSGTSGGGSDTQYF. The CDR3 DNA reads TGTGCCAGCAGTTCAGGGACTAGCGGGGGGGGTTCAGATACGCAGTATTTT.

This clone occurred a few times. V gene TRBV5-4 combines with J gene TRBJ1-4; TRBD1 is a possible D gene (6 bases). V was shortened by 2 bases and J by 7 bases, with 12 bases between the two germline ends. The CDR3 contains 14 residues. Per the germline V gene, CDR1 is SGHNT and CDR2 is YYREEE (reference sequence). CDR3 protein: CASSLQGEGEKLFF. CDR3 in DNA: TGTGCCAGCAGCTTACAGGGAGAGGGTGAAAAACTGTTTTTT.

This clone has only a few counts. Other DNA sequences in this sample translate to the same CDR3. The V and J genes are TRBV28 and TRBJ1-4; D gene ambiguous. The CDR3 is 14 residues long. Trimming cost V 5 bases and J 6 bases, with 13 bases left between them. Germline lookup yields CDR1 MDHEN and CDR2 SYDVKM. The CDR3 here is CASSTRGGYEKLFF. Here the CDR3 DNA reads TGTGCCAGCAGTACTCGGGGTGGTTATGAAAAACTGTTTTTT. The full variable domain, rest sourced from reference TRBV28 and TRBJ1-4, is DVKVTQSSRYLVKRTGEKVFLECVQDMDHENMFWYRQDPGLGLRLIYFSYDVKMKEKGDIPEGYSVSREKKERFSLILESASTNQTSMYLCASSTRGGYEKLFFGSGTQLSVL.

The rearrangement uses TRBV7-9 and TRBJ2-7; the match to TRBD2 covers 8 bases. This CDR3 is 13 amino acids long. Per germline, CDR1 SEHNR and CDR2 FQNEAQ (reference sequence). Trimming took 8 bases from V and 7 from J; bases not matched to a gene: 10. CDR3 in amino acids: CASLMAGGGEQYF. The CDR3 coding sequence is TGTGCCAGCCTCATGGCGGGGGGAGGGGAGCAGTACTTC.

This chain joins TRBV5-1 and TRBJ2-1; 7 bases map to TRBD2. The V gene's germline CDR1 is SGHRS and CDR2 YFSETQ. The length of the CDR3 is 15 residues. Germline trimming cut 4 bases from V and 10 bases from J; bases unmatched to any gene: 14. The CDR3: CASSPLIKSGAEQFF. Here the CDR3 DNA reads TGCGCCAGCAGCCCCCTGATTAAAAGCGGGGCCGAGCAGTTCTTC.

This chain joins TRBV5-1 and TRBJ1-2, with D possibly TRBD1 on 5 matching bases. Germline V CDR1 and CDR2: SGHRS, YFSETQ. This CDR3 has 15 residues. V lost 7 bases and J 6 bases, leaving 22 bases between the germline ends. This chain's CDR3 is CASSYSRGTENGYTF. In nucleotides, the CDR3 is TGCGCCAGCTCTTACTCACGCGGGACTGAAAATGGCTACACCTTC.

This clone was counted only a few times. V is TRBV30 and J is TRBJ2-7, with D possibly being TRBD1 (5 bases). V was cut by 2 bases and J by 3 bases, with 29 bases left in between. This CDR3 comprises 19 residues. CDR1 and CDR2 (germline): GTSNPN, SVGIG (reference sequence). The DNA for the CDR3 is TGTGCCTGGAGTCAAAAAGCCCAGGGTACCTTGGGTTCGAGCTACGAGCAGTACTTC. Its translation is CAWSQKAQGTLGSSYEQYF.

V and J are TRBV4-1 and TRBJ1-2; a weak D match, TRBD1 (6 bases). Trimming stripped 3 bases from V and 7 bases from J, with 18 bases between. The CDR3 contains 15 residues. In germline, CDR1 is MGHRA, CDR2 YSYEKL. CDR3 in DNA: TGCGCCAGCAGCCAGAGGGAGGTTGGGGGCCTTGGCTACACCTTC. Translation: CASSQREVGGLGYTF.

The V call is TRBV2, the J call TRBJ2-2; D remains unclear. The germline CDR1 and CDR2 sequences are SNHLY and FYNNEI. V was pared by 8 bases and J by 2 bases, with 6 bases between. This CDR3 spans 12 amino acids. In DNA form, the CDR3 reads TGTGCCAGCGGATTCAACACCGGGGAGCTGTTTTTT. Protein sequence: CASGFNTGELFF.

The chain joins TRBV30 to TRBJ1-1; the D gene is possibly TRBD1 (5 bases). Trimming shortened V by 5 bases and J by 3 bases, and 13 bases separated the two germline ends. Germline V gene lookup returns CDR1 GTSNPN and CDR2 SVGIG (reference sequence). The CDR3 totals 13 residues. CDR3 loop: CAWGGGWDTEAFF. The CDR3 DNA follows: TGTGCCTGGGGCGGGGGATGGGACACTGAAGCTTTCTTT.

This chain uses TRBV19 with TRBJ1-1, with no clear D. Between the trimmed V and J ends, which lost 3 bases and 5 bases, there was a span of 13 bases. Per the germline V gene, CDR1 is LNHDA and CDR2 is SQIVND (reference sequence). The CDR3 is 14 residues long. The CDR3 loop reads CASSIGQVGTEAFF. The CDR3 bases are TGTGCCAGTAGTATTGGGCAGGTTGGGACTGAAGCTTTCTTT.

The J gene is TRBJ2-1, the V gene TRBV1; the table's D call, TRBD1, was not checked against the DNA. TRBV1 represents a pseudogene. This CDR3 has 17 amino acids. This CDR3 reads CTSSQDGKGPGYNEQFF. CDR3 nucleotides: TGCACCAGCAGCCAAGATGGCAAGGGCCCAGGGTACAATGAGCAGTTCTTC.